This record concerns one T cell receptor beta chain sequence. TCRdb's copy holds only in-frame clones and misses some; the assay was immunoSEQ multiplex PCR. The data contain approximately 170,000 clones, around 89% of them seen just once; the ten biggest clones take up approximately 1.5%. Germline loops: CDR1 DFQATT, CDR2 SNEGSKA (reference sequence). V lost 3 bases to trimming and J lost 5 bases; unmatched junction nucleotides: 7. The length of the CDR3 is 15 residues. This entry is derived from a study of control samples from healthy donors and cancer patients. The sequence derives from a woman aged 45 to 65 in good health. What was sequenced was blood. The rearrangement uses TRBV20-1 and TRBJ2-1; the match to TRBD2 covers 10 bases. Written as DNA, the CDR3 is TGCAGTGCTAGTAAGGCTAGCGGGGGAAACAATGAGCAGTTCTTC. It encodes CSASKASGGNNEQFF.